The 9 T cell receptor beta chains listed next were all sequenced from one sample in a study of beta chain features in type 1 diabetes. Study-level points and caveats: Moderately but significantly shorter TCRB CDR3s were found in Type 1 diabetes patients in all four CD4+ subsets.

These TCRs are of unknown antigen specificity. The entirety of the isolated RNA underwent reverse transcription, so expressed TCRB transcripts were sequenced. Generated by immunoSEQ multiplex PCR, the TCRdb table keeps only in-frame clones and is missing some. The repertoire consists of under 850,000 clones, with around an eighth occurring once and the leading ten covering less than 0.025%. Sequenced: naive CD4+ T cells from blood. Receptors originate from a man aged 18 to 30 with type 1 diabetes.

This clone has more than one count but fewer than ten. One junction end does not reproduce the germline sequence, and a read error may be involved. The chain joins TRBV30 to TRBJ1-2, with 8 bases identical to TRBD1. Looked up from germline, CDR1 is GTSNPN and CDR2 is SVGIG (reference sequence). The CDR3 is 12 amino acids. The CDR3 coding sequence is TGTGCCTGGAGTGTGGGACAGGCGCTGCGGAACTTC. It encodes CAWSVGQALRNF.

The sample holds a few counts of this clone. Other DNA sequences of this sample code for an identical CDR3. The gene calls are TRBV7-9 and TRBJ1-5; 7 nucleotides match TRBD1. The CDR3 has 15 residues. Per the germline V gene, CDR1 is SEHNR and CDR2 is FQNEAQ (reference sequence). V lost 3 bases and J lost 5; bases outside the gene matches: 7. CDR3 residues: CASSLSGGFDQPQHF. CDR3 in DNA: TGTGCCAGCAGCTTGTCAGGGGGGTTTGATCAGCCCCAGCATTTT.

This clone came up a few times. This CDR3 is also generated by other DNA sequences in the sample. This rearrangement joins TRBV7-9 to TRBJ2-5; 8 bases map to TRBD2. CDR1 and CDR2 from the germline V gene are SEHNR and FQNEAQ (reference sequence). The CDR3 runs 14 residues. The V and J ends lost 5 bases and 5 bases, in that order; junction bases with no gene match: 7. The CDR3 region has the DNA TGTGCCAGCAGCCCGCGGGGGGCAGGGGAGACCCAGTACTTC. It encodes CASSPRGAGETQYF.

This clone has only a few counts. Written as DNA, the CDR3 is TGTGCCAGCAGCCAAGGACAGGGGCCGAATGAAAAACTGTTTTTT. Protein product: CASSQGQGPNEKLFF. The chain has TRBV7-9 and TRBJ1-4; TRBD1 agrees at 9 bases. CDR1 SEHNR and CDR2 FQNEAQ come from the germline V gene (reference sequence). The CDR3 covers 15 residues. Germline trimming cut 5 bases from V and 5 bases from J; bases unmatched to any gene: 6.

There are a few counts of this clone. V is TRBV6-5 and J is TRBJ1-1; 8 nucleotides align to TRBD1. V lost 6 bases to trimming and J lost 3 bases; unmatched junction nucleotides: 6. The CDR3 covers 14 residues. Per the germline V gene, CDR1 is MNHEY and CDR2 is SVGAGI. This chain's CDR3 is CASRTDREDTEAFF. CDR3 bases: TGTGCCAGCAGAACGGACAGGGAGGACACTGAAGCTTTCTTT.

The chain uses TRBV2 and TRBJ1-6; D is ambiguous. The CDR3 extends over 13 amino acids. CDR1 and CDR2 (germline): SNHLY, FYNNEI. Deletions cut 0 bases from V and 7 bases from J, with 4 bases between. The DNA for the CDR3 is TGTGCCAGCAGTGAAGCATGGAATTCACCCCTCCACTTT. Amino acids: CASSEAWNSPLHF.

This clone was seen a handful of times. This chain joins TRBV7-2 and TRBJ1-5, with TRBD1 identical over 8 bases. The CDR3 totals 13 residues. V trimming: 7 bases; J trimming: 3 bases; junction bases outside the gene matches: 2. Germline V lookup: CDR1 SGHTA, CDR2 FQGNSA. CDR3 in DNA: TGTGCCAGCACCAGGGGGCCCAATCAGCCCCAGCATTTT. Translating gives CASTRGPNQPQHF.

V and J are TRBV7-9 and TRBJ1-1; 11 bases are shared with TRBD1. The CDR3 contains 15 residues. Germline V gene data show CDR1 as SEHNR and CDR2 as FQNEAQ (reference sequence). Trimming at V came to 4 bases and at J to 6 bases, leaving 7 bases not matched to a gene. The CDR3 nucleotides are TGTGCCAGCAGCTGGAGGACAGGGGGCATCGCTGAAGCTTTCTTT. Translation gives CASSWRTGGIAEAFF.

This clone was detected a few times. The chain has TRBV29-1 and TRBJ1-4; 8 positions match TRBD1. V gave up 7 bases and J gave up 5 bases; unmatched junction bases: 9. CDR1 is SQVTM and CDR2 is ANQGSEA in the germline V gene. The CDR3 length is 14 residues. The CDR3 nucleotides read TGCAGCGCCGGCCGGGACAGGACAAATGAAAAACTGTTTTTT. This sequence encodes CSAGRDRTNEKLFF.